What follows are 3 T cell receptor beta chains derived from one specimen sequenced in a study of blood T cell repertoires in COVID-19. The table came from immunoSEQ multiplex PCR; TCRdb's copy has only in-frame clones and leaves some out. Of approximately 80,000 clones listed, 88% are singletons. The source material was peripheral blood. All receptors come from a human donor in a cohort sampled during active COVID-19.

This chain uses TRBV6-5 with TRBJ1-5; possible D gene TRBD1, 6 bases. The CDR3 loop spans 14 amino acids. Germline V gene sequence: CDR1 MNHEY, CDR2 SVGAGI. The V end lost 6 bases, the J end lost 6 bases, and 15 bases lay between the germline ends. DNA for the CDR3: TGTGCCAGCAGCCAGCGGGGGGCTGGTCAGCCCCAGCATTTT. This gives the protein CASSQRGAGQPQHF.

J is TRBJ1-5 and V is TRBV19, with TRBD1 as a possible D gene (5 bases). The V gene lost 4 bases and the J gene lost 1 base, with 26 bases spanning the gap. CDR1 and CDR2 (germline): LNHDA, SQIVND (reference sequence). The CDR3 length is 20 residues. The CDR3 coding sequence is TGTGCCAGTAGTAAATACGCCACGACACCGGGGGATATGAGCAATCAGCCCCAGCATTTT. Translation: CASSKYATTPGDMSNQPQHF.

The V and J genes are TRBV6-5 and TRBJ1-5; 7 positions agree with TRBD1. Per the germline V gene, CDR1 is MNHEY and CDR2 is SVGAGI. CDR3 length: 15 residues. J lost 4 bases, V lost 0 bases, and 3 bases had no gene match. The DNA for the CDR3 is TGTGCCAGCAGTTACTCGAAGGGGGCGAATCAGCCCCAGCATTTT. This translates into CASSYSKGANQPQHF.